Given below is one T cell receptor (beta chain) in context. The data are from a study of technical replicates of blood from a few donors. Germline CDR1 is GTSNPN and CDR2 is SVGIG (reference sequence). J was trimmed by 3 bases and V by 5 bases; bases with no gene match: 7. This CDR3 contains 14 residues. Clones were read by immunoSEQ multiplex PCR, and TCRdb kept only the in-frame ones, dropping some. The table has tens of thousands of clones, over 95% seen once; the top ten hold about 0.25%. The source is a human donor in good health. The sequenced sample was T cells isolated from PBMCs. The J gene is TRBJ1-5, the V gene TRBV30; TRBD1 agrees at 7 bases. CDR3 sequence (DNA): TGTGCCTGGGATTCCACAGGGGTCAATCAGCCCCAGCATTTT. Translating gives CAWDSTGVNQPQHF.